This T cell receptor (beta chain) was sequenced during a study of CD8+ T cells in alopecia areata. General study points: Across lesional scalp, and particularly alopecia totalis/universalis, clonality surpassed that of normal scalp.

cDNA reverse transcribed from extracted RNA served as the sequencing template. The repertoire was sequenced with immunoSEQ multiplex PCR; TCRdb's copy has only in-frame clones and lacks some. This sample has about 34,000 clones; approximately 60% occur once, and the top ten carry around 40%. V gave up 0 bases and J gave up 3 bases; unmatched junction bases: 8. Germline lookup yields CDR1 SEHNR and CDR2 FQNEAQ (reference sequence). The CDR3 runs to 17 residues. This clone has just a few counts. What it binds is not known. This clonotype was obtained from a human donor with alopecia areata. The chain carries TRBV7-9 and TRBJ2-3; 8 nucleotides agree with TRBD2. The sequencing input was NKG2D-high CD8+ T cells sorted from blood. DNA for the CDR3: TGTGCCAGCAGCTTAGCCTCAGCGGGGGTATGGACAGATACGCAGTATTTT. This gives the protein CASSLASAGVWTDTQYF.